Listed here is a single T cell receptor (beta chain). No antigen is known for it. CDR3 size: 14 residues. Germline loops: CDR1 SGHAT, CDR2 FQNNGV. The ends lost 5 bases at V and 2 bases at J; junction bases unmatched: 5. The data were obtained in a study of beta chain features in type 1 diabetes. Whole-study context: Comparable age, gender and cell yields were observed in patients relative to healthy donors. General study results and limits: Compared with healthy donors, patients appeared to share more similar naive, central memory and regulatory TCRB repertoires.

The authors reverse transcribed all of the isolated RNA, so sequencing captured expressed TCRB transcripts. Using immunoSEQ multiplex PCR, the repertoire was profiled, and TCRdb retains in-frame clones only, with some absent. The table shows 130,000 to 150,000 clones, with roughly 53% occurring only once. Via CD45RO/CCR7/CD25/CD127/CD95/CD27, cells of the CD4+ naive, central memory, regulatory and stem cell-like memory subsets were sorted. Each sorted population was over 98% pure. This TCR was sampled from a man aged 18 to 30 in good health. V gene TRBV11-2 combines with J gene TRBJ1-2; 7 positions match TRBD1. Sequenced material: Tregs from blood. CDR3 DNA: TGTGCCAGCAGCCCCGACAGGGTAAACTATGGCTACACCTTC. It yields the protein CASSPDRVNYGYTF.